The clone carrying this T cell receptor beta chain showed up many times. Its antigen remains unidentified. Germline V gene data show CDR1 as KGHDR and CDR2 as SFDVKD. The V segment lost 3 bases and the J segment 4 bases; nucleotides outside the gene matches: 5. The CDR3 is 15 amino acids. The data were obtained in a study of early T cells in non-severe SARS-CoV-2 infection. Whole-study context: The input, bulk RNA from unsorted whole blood, was sequenced, and chains were unpaired.

Study observations and caveats: VDJdb matches were skewed toward anti-spike CD8 T cell responses.

Separate cDNA molecules each had unique molecular identifiers attached to them. TCRdb ran MiXCR on the 5' RACE reads and lists one entry per CDR3 protein. The table includes about 29,000 distinct CDR3 sequences, 5.4% detected once. V gene TRBV24-1 combines with J gene TRBJ2-3; 8 bases map to TRBD1. Sequenced input: whole blood. The receptor was isolated from an adult who was a healthcare worker with PCR-confirmed SARS-CoV-2 infection or an uninfected control (not recorded which). CDR3 amino acids: CATSDDAGGADTQYF. The CDR3 DNA is TGTGCCACCAGTGATGACGCAGGGGGCGCAGATACGCAGTATTTT.